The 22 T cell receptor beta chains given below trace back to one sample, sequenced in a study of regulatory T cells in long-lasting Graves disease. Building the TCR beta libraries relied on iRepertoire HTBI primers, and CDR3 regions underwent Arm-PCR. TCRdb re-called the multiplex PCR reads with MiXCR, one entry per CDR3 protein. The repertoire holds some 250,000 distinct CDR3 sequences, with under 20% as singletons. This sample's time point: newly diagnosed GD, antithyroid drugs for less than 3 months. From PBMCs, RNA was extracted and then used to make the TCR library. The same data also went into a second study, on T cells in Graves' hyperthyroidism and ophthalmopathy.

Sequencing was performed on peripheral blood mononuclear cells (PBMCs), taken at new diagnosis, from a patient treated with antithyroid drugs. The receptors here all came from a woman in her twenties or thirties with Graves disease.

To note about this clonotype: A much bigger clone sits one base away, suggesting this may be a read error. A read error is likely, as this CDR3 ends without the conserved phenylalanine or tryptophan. CDR3 sequence: CASSRGSGSNQPQHS. The CDR3 nucleotides read TGTGCCAGCAGCCGAGGATCTGGGAGCAATCAGCCCCAGCATTCT. The chain links TRBV11-2 to TRBJ1-5; D remains ambiguous. The CDR3 contains 15 residues. The germline CDR1 and CDR2 sequences are SGHAT and FQNNGV. V dropped 5 bases and J dropped 1 base, with 12 bases sitting between them.

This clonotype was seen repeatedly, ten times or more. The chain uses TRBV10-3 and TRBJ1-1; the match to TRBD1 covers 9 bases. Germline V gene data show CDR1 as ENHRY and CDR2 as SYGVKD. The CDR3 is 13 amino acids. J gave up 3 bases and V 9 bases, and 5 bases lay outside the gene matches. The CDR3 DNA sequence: TGTGCCATTAGGGACAGGGACGACACTGAAGCTTTCTTT. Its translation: CAIRDRDDTEAFF.

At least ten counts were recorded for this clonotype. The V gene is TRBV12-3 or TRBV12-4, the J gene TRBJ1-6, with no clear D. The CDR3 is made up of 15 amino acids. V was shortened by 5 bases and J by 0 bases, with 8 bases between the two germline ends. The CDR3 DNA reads TGTGCCAGCAGTGTGGAGAGCTCCTATAATTCACCCCTCCACTTT. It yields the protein CASSVESSYNSPLHF.

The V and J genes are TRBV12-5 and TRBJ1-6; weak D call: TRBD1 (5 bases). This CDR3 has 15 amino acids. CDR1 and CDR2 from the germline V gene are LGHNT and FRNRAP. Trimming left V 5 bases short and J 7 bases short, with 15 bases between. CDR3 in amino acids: CASGILGTGNSPLHF. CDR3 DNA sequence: TGTGCTAGTGGTATCCTCGGGACGGGCAATTCACCCCTCCACTTT.

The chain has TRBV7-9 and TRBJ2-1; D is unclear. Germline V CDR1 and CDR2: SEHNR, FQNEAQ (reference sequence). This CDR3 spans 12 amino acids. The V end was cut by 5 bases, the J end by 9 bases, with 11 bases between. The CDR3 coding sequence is TGTGCCAGCAGCCAGGACGGCCCTGAGCAGTTCTTC. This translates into CASSQDGPEQFF. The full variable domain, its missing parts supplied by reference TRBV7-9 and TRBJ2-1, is DTGVSQNPRHKITKRGQNVTFRCDPISEHNRLYWYRQTLGQGPEFLTYFQNEAQLEKSRLLSDRFSAERPKGSFSTLEIQRTEQGDSAMYLCASSQDGPEQFFGPGTRLTVL.

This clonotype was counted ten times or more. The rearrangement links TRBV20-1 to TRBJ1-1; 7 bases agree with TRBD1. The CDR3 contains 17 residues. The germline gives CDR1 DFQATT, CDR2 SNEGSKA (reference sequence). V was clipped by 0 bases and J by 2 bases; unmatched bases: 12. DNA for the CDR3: TGCAGTGCTAGAGATCCTCGGACAGGCCAAAGAAACACTGAAGCTTTCTTT. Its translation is CSARDPRTGQRNTEAFF.

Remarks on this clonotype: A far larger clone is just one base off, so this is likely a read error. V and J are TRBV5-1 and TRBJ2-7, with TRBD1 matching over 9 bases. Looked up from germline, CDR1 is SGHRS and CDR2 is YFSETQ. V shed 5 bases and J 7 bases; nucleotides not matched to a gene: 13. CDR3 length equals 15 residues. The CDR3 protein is CASSSGDRVINEQYF. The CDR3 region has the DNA TGCGCCAGCAGTTCAGGGGACAGGGTCATCAATGAGCAGTACTTC.

This CDR3 is CASSTRDRGGNEQFF. The DNA of the CDR3 is TGTGCCAGCAGCACCCGGGACAGGGGGGGGAATGAGCAGTTCTTC. This sequence joins TRBV7-9 and TRBJ2-1; 11 nucleotides match TRBD1. The CDR3 is 15 residues long. Germline V gives CDR1 SEHNR, CDR2 FQNEAQ (reference sequence). Trimming took 5 bases from V and 7 from J; bases not matched to a gene: 7.

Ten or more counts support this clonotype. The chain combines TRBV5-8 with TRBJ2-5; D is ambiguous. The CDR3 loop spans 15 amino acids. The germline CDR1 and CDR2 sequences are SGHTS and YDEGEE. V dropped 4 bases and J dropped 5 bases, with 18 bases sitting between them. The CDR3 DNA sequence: TGTGCCAGCAGCGCAAACCTGGGTTTTGGCGAGACCCAGTACTTC. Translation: CASSANLGFGETQYF.

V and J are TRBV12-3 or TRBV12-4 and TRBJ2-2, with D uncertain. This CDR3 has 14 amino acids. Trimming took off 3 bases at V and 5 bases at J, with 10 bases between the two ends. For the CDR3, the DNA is TGTGCCAGCAGTTTGTCGGGTGGAACCGGGGAGCTGTTTTTT. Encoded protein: CASSLSGGTGELFF.

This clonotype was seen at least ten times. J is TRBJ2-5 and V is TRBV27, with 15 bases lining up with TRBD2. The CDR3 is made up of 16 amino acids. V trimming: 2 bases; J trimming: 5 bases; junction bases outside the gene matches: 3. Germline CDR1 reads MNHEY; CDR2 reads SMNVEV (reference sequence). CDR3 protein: CASSLGLAGGRETQYF. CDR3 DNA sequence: TGTGCCAGCAGTTTAGGACTAGCGGGGGGGCGGGAGACCCAGTACTTC.

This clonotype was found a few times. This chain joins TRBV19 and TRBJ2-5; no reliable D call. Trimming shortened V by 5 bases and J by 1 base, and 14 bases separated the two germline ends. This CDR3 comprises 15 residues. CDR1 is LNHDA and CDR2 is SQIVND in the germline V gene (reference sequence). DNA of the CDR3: TGTGCCAGTAGTTTTGAGAACCGGGCCCAAGAGACCCAGTACTTC. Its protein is CASSFENRAQETQYF.

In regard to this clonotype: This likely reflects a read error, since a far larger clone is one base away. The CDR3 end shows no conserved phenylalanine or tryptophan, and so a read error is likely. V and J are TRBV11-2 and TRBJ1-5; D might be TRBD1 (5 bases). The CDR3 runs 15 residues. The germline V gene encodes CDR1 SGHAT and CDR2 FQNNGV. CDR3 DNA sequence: TGCGCCAGCAGCCGGAACCGGGACCCAAATCAGCCCCAGCATTTA. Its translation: CASSRNRDPNQPQHL.

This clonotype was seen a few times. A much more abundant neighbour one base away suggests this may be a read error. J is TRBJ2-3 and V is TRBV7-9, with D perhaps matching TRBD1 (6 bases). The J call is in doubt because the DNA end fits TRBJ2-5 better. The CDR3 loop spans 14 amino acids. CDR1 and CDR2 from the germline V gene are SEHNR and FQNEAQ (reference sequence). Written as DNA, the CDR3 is TGTGCCAGCAGCTTCAGGGGACACACGGGGACCCAGTACTTC. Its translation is CASSFRGHTGTQYF.

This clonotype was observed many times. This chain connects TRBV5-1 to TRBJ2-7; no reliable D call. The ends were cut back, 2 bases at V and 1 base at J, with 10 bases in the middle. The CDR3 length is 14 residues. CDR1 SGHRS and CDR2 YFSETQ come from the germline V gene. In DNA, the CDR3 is TGCGCCAGCAGCTTCGCCGGATCGTCCTACGAGCAGTACTTC. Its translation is CASSFAGSSYEQYF.

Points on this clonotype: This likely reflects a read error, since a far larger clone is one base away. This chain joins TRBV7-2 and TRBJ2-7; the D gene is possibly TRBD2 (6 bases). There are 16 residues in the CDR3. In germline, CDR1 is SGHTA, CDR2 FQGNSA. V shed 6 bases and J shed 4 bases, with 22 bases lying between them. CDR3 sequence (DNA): TGTGCCAGCAGTCTCCACGGGGAAACCGGGGGTTACGAGCAGTACTTC. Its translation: CASSLHGETGGYEQYF.

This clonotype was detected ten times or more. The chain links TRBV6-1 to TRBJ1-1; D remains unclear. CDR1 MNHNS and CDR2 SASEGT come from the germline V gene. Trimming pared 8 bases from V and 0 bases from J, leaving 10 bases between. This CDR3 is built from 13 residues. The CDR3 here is CASGKGMNTEAFF. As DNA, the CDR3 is TGTGCCAGCGGAAAGGGCATGAACACTGAAGCTTTCTTT.

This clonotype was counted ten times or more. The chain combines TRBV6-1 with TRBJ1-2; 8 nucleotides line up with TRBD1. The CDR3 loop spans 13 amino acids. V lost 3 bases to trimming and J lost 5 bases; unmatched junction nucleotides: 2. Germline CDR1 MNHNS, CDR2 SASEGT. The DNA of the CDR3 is TGTGCCAGCAGTGACAGGGGGCAATATGGCTACACCTTC. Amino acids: CASSDRGQYGYTF.

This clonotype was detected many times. Here the CDR3 reads CASSFSGYPGELFF. The DNA for the CDR3 is TGTGCCAGCAGCTTTTCAGGGTATCCCGGGGAGCTGTTTTTT. The chain couples TRBV7-2 to TRBJ2-2, with D possibly matching TRBD1 (5 bases). Trimming removed 3 bases at V and 6 bases at J, with 11 bases between. This CDR3 has 14 amino acids. Germline V gives CDR1 SGHTA, CDR2 FQGNSA.

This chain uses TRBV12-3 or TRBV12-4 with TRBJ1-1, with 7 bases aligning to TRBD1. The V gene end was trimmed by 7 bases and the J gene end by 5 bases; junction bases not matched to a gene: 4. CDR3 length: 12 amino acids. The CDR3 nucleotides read TGTGCCAGCATCACCAGGGGGACTGAAGCTTTCTTT. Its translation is CASITRGTEAFF.

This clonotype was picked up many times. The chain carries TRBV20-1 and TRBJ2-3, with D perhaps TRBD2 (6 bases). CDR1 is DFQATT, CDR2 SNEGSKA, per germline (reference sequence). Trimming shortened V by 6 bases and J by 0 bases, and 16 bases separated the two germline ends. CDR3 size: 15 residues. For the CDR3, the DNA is TGCAGTGCCCGGGGCTGGCGGGGTAGCACAGATACGCAGTATTTT. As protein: CSARGWRGSTDTQYF.

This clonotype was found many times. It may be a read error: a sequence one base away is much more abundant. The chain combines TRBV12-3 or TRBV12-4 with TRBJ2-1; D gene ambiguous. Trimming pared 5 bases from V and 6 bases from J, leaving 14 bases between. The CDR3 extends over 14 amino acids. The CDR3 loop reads CASSPETLGNEQFF. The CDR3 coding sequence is TGTGCCAGCAGTCCTGAGACTCTGGGCAATGAGCAGTTCTTC.